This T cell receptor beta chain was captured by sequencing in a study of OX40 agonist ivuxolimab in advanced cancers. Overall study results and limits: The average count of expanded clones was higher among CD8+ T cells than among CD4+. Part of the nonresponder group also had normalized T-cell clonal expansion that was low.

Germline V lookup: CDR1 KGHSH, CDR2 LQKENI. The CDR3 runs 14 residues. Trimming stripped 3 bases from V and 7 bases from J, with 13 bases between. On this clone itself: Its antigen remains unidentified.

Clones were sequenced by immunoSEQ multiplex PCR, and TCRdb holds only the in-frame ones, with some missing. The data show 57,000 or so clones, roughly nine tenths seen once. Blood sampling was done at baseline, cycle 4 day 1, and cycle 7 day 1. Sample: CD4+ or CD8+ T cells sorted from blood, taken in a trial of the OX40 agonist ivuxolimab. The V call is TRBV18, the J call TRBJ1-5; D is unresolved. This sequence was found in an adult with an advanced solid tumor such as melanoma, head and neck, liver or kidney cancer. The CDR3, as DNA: TGTGCCAGCTCACCTAATACGGGAGGGCAGCCCCAGCATTTT. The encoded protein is CASSPNTGGQPQHF.